This TCR beta chain originates from a study of Ad26.COV2.S vaccination and SARS-CoV-2 variants. Overall study context: Donor had been placed in the Ad26.COV2.S arm of the COV1001 trial.

Produced via immunoSEQ multiplex PCR; TCRdb's table is partial and in-frame only. The sample has approximately 400,000 clones; about four fifths are singletons. Treatment denoted: around 19 received Ad26.COV2.S at low or high dose, single or two shots; roughly five received placebo; per-sample allocation not given. Material that was analyzed had been drawn on day 63 after the first vaccine or placebo injection. Expression of Wuhan-strain SARS-CoV-2 spike came from the Ad26 vector that formed the vaccine. Material: peripheral blood, obtained in a trial of Ad26.COV2.S vaccine versus placebo. The TCR comes from a person between 18 and 65 years old who received the Ad26.COV2.S COVID-19 vaccine or a placebo.

The CDR3 region has the DNA TGTGCCAGCTCATGGGGAAGGAGCGAGCAGTACTTC. As protein: CASSWGRSEQYF. This chain uses TRBV18 with TRBJ2-7; unclear D gene. The CDR3 runs to 12 residues. The germline CDR1 and CDR2 sequences are KGHSH and LQKENI. With 5 bases removed from V and 6 bases from J, the gap between germline ends came to 11 bases.